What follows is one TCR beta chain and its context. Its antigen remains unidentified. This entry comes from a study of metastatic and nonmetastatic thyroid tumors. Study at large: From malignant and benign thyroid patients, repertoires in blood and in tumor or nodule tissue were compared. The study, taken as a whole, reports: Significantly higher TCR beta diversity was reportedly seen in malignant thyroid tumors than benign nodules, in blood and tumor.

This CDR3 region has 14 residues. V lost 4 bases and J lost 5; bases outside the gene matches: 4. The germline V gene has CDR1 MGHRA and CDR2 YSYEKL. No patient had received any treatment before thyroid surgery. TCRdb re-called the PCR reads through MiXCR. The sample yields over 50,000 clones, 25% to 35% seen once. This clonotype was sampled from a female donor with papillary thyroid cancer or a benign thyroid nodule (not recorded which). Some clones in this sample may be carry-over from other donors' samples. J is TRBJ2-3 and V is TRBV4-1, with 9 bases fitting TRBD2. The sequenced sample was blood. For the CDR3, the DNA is TGCGCCAGCAGCCTGGCACTAGCGGGAGATACGCAGTATTTT. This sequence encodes CASSLALAGDTQYF.